This TCR beta chain appears in the sequencing data of a study of CDR3 diversity in severe acne. In this sample, this clonotype is medium-sized. TCRdb called the PCR reads again in MiXCR, with one record for every CDR3 protein. The sample carries fewer than 100,000 distinct CDR3 sequences, around 49% recorded once. Germline CDR1 WSHSY, CDR2 SAAADI. The germline V and J ends were trimmed by 6 bases and 2 bases, with 13 bases remaining between them. CDR3 length: 14 amino acids. Sequenced: blood. The gene calls are TRBV10-2 and TRBJ1-1; D is perhaps TRBD1 (5 bases). The TCR comes from a male donor in good health, without acne. The CDR3 sequence: CASSKTAPNTEAFF. The CDR3 nucleotides read TGCGCCAGCAGCAAGACAGCGCCCAACACTGAAGCTTTCTTT.